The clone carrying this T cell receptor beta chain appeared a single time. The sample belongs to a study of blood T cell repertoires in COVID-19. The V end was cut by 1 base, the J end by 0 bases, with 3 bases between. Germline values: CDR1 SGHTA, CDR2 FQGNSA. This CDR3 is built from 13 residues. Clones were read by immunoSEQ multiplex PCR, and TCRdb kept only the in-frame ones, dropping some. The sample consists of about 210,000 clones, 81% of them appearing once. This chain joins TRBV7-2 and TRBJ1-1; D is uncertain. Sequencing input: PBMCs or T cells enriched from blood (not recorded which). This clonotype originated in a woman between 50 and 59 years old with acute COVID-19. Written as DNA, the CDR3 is TGTGCCAGCAGCTTAGTCATGAACACTGAAGCTTTCTTT. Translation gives CASSLVMNTEAFF.